Here is one T cell receptor beta chain with its context. This record belongs to a study of blood T cell repertoires in COVID-19. At the level of the study: T cells, B-cell-depleted T cells, or PBMCs supplied cDNA or gDNA.

Participant age was 18 to 89 years, and participants resided in fewer than 25 US areas. For recovered donors of Cohort 3, there were two negative PCRs, clearance, or symptom resolution. CDR1 and CDR2 from the germline V gene are SGDLS and YYNGEE. This CDR3 is built from 15 residues. Trimming removed 4 bases from V and 2 bases from J; junction bases left unmatched: 9. Sequencing was performed with immunoSEQ multiplex PCR; in TCRdb, only in-frame clones are kept and a portion is missing. The table has just over 300,000 clones, 80% to 90% seen once. What was sequenced was PBMCs or T cells enriched from blood (not recorded which). The clonotype originates from a man aged 30 to 45 who had recovered from COVID-19. The rearrangement uses TRBV9 and TRBJ2-7; 7 bases agree with TRBD1. Written as DNA, the CDR3 is TGTGCCAGCAGCCCTTGGGACAGACTAACCTACGAGCAGTACTTC. Protein: CASSPWDRLTYEQYF.